Below are 30 T cell receptor beta chains sequenced from a single sample in a study of T cell repertoires in cytomegalovirus infection. TCRdb reprocessed the reads with MiXCR, giving one entry per CDR3 protein. The sample lists roughly 120,000 distinct CDR3 sequences, about 31% occurring once. These TCRs are of unknown antigen specificity. Specimen: CD8+ T cells from cultured PBMCs, collected from culture after CMV antigen stimulation. The receptors here all came from a human donor in good health (CMV status not recorded). Some clones in this sample may be carry-over from other donors' samples.

This chain uses TRBV7-8 with TRBJ2-7; possibly TRBD1 or TRBD2 for D (5 bases each). The germline V gene has CDR1 SGHVS and CDR2 FQNEAQ. The CDR3 has 15 residues. Trimming cost V 3 bases and J 7 bases, with 19 bases left between them. Here the CDR3 DNA reads TGTGCCAGCAGCTTCCGGGACCAGGTATCGTGGGAGCAGTACTTC. Encoded protein: CASSFRDQVSWEQYF.

The chain links TRBV6-1 to TRBJ2-1, with TRBD2 as a possible D gene (5 bases). Per germline, CDR1 MNHNS and CDR2 SASEGT. V lost 1 base and J lost 8, with 9 bases in between. The CDR3 contains 13 residues. CDR3 sequence reads: CASSEVLAYEQFF. In DNA, the CDR3 is TGTGCCAGCAGTGAAGTGTTAGCGTATGAGCAGTTCTTC.

This clonotype was picked up a small number of times. V is TRBV11-2 and J is TRBJ2-3; either TRBD1 or TRBD2 may supply D (5 bases each). This CDR3 comprises 17 residues. Trimming took 3 bases from V and 2 from J, leaving 18 bases between them. Per germline, CDR1 SGHAT and CDR2 FQNNGV. CDR3 coding DNA: TGTGCCAGCAGCTTGGAATTTGGGGGTCGCCCCACAGATACGCAGTATTTT. Translating gives CASSLEFGGRPTDTQYF.

This clonotype was seen ten or more times. The V call is TRBV7-2, the J call TRBJ2-7; a weak D match, TRBD1 (5 bases). V was cut by 2 bases and J by 1 base, with 12 bases left in between. This CDR3 region has 15 residues. The germline gives CDR1 SGHTA, CDR2 FQGNSA. The CDR3 DNA reads TGTGCCAGCAGCTTACCCCTGCAGGGATCCTACGAGCAGTACTTC. Amino acid sequence: CASSLPLQGSYEQYF.

J is TRBJ2-7 and V is TRBV6-5, with 7 nucleotides matching TRBD2. With V trimmed by 2 bases and J by 3 bases, 7 bases remained unmatched. CDR1 and CDR2 (germline): MNHEY, SVGAGI. The CDR3 consists of 15 residues. CDR3 sequence: CASSYGGGAYYEQYF. The CDR3 bases are TGTGCCAGCAGTTACGGGGGGGGAGCGTACTACGAGCAGTACTTC.

This clonotype was seen ten or more times. The chain couples TRBV6-1 to TRBJ1-6; D may be TRBD1 (5 bases). V lost 2 bases and J 6 bases, leaving 11 bases between the germline ends. CDR1 and CDR2 (germline): MNHNS, SASEGT. The CDR3 loop spans 15 amino acids. DNA of the CDR3: TGTGCCAGCAGTGAAATCGACAGACTTAATTCACCCCTCCACTTT. Translated, it gives CASSEIDRLNSPLHF.

The rearrangement uses TRBV25-1 and TRBJ2-1, with 9 bases identical to TRBD2. J lost 2 bases, V lost 6 bases, and 8 bases had no gene match. CDR1 is MGHDK, CDR2 SYGVNS, per germline. The CDR3 runs 16 residues. The CDR3, as DNA: TGTGCCAGCAGCGGCCCCTCTAGCGGGGCCTACAATGAGCAGTTCTTC. Amino acids: CASSGPSSGAYNEQFF.

There are a few counts of this clonotype. At one boundary the junction diverges from the germline segment, which might be a read error. The chain is built from TRBV29-1 and TRBJ1-4; D gene uncertain. The CDR3 has 11 amino acids. CDR1 and CDR2 (germline): SQVTM, ANQGSEA. CDR3 nucleotide sequence: TGCAGCGTTGAAGACATAGGGAGGAGATATTTT. Amino acid sequence: CSVEDIGRRYF.

The rearrangement links TRBV6-1 to TRBJ1-1; the D is unclear. Germline CDR1 reads MNHNS; CDR2 reads SASEGT. The CDR3 loop spans 16 amino acids. V was pared by 2 bases and J by 0 bases, with 13 bases between. The CDR3 region is CASSEYRVGMNTEAFF. The CDR3 DNA follows: TGTGCCAGCAGTGAATATCGAGTCGGTATGAACACTGAAGCTTTCTTT.

This clonotype was counted only a few times. CDR3 sequence: CASSSPAQQQGYTF. The CDR3 DNA reads TGTGCCAGCAGTTCCCCAGCCCAACAACAAGGCTACACCTTC. V gene TRBV27 combines with J gene TRBJ1-2; the D is unclear. V was cut by 4 bases and J by 8 bases, with 17 bases left in between. Germline-derived CDR1 and CDR2 are MNHEY and SMNVEV (reference sequence). The CDR3 contains 14 residues.

V gene TRBV20-1 combines with J gene TRBJ2-3; TRBD1 matches at 8 bases. Per the germline V gene, CDR1 is DFQATT and CDR2 is SNEGSKA (reference sequence). With V trimmed by 3 bases and J by 1 base, 6 bases remained unmatched. The CDR3 has 15 amino acids. The CDR3 loop reads CSASVGTGRTDTQYF. The CDR3 coding sequence is TGCAGTGCTAGTGTCGGGACAGGCCGCACAGATACGCAGTATTTT.

This clonotype was seen at least ten times. V gene TRBV7-3 combines with J gene TRBJ2-1; TRBD1 matches at 7 bases. From germline, CDR1 is SGHTA and CDR2 FQGTGA. V trimming: 5 bases; J trimming: 5 bases; junction bases outside the gene matches: 9. The CDR3 has 15 residues. The CDR3 sequence is CASSHSTGINNEQFF. Here the CDR3 DNA reads TGTGCCAGCAGCCATTCGACAGGGATTAACAATGAGCAGTTCTTC.

This clonotype showed up just once. The J gene is TRBJ2-1, the V gene TRBV29-1; 8 nucleotides align to TRBD2. Germline lookup yields CDR1 SQVTM and CDR2 ANQGSEA. This CDR3 region has 14 residues. V shed 8 bases, J shed 0 bases, and the junction held 6 bases outside the gene matches. The CDR3 coding sequence is TGCAGCACTGGCGGGGGGATCTCCTACAATGAGCAGTTCTTC. Protein product: CSTGGGISYNEQFF.

The genes are TRBV10-3 and TRBJ2-1; D might be TRBD1 (5 bases). V was cut by 2 bases and J by 0 bases, with 5 bases left in between. Germline V CDR1 and CDR2: ENHRY, SYGVKD. The CDR3 consists of 14 residues. The CDR3 region is CAISEDSSYNEQFF. Here the CDR3 DNA reads TGTGCCATCAGTGAGGACAGCTCCTACAATGAGCAGTTCTTC.

The V call is TRBV6-1, the J call TRBJ1-1; D unclear. The CDR3 length is 12 residues. The V end lost 5 bases, the J end lost 3 bases, and 7 bases lay between the germline ends. Germline CDR1 reads MNHNS; CDR2 reads SASEGT. The CDR3 spells CASSQTHTEAFF. The DNA for the CDR3 is TGTGCCAGCAGTCAGACCCACACTGAAGCTTTCTTT.

This clonotype was detected a few times. The chain is built from TRBV12-3 or TRBV12-4 and TRBJ2-1, with D perhaps assigned TRBD1 or TRBD2 (5 bases each). V gave up 0 bases and J gave up 5 bases, with 5 bases separating them. The CDR3 has 13 residues. The CDR3 spells CASSLAGDNEQFF. Written as DNA, the CDR3 is TGTGCCAGCAGTTTAGCGGGGGACAATGAGCAGTTCTTC.

The V call is TRBV7-9, the J call TRBJ1-1; unclear D gene. The V and J ends lost 6 bases and 7 bases respectively, with 12 bases between them. CDR1 and CDR2 (germline): SEHNR, FQNEAQ (reference sequence). The CDR3 has 12 amino acids. Here the CDR3 DNA reads TGTGCCAGCAGATGGGGAGGTGATGAAGCTTTCTTT. Encoded protein: CASRWGGDEAFF. The whole variable domain, remainder taken from reference TRBV7-9 and TRBJ1-1, is DTGVSQNPRHKITKRGQNVTFRCDPISEHNRLYWYRQTLGQGPEFLTYFQNEAQLEKSRLLSDRFSAERPKGSFSTLEIQRTEQGDSAMYLCASRWGGDEAFFGQGTRLTVV.

This clonotype was recorded a few times. This chain joins TRBV2 and TRBJ2-3, with 8 bases that match TRBD1. The CDR3 spans 16 residues. V trimming: 4 bases; J trimming: 0 bases; junction bases outside the gene matches: 6. CDR1 and CDR2 from the germline V gene are SNHLY and FYNNEI. The CDR3 here is CASSVADRASTDTQYF. The CDR3 DNA is TGTGCCAGCAGTGTAGCGGACAGGGCGAGCACAGATACGCAGTATTTT.

This clonotype was counted only a few times. This sequence joins TRBV20-1 and TRBJ2-5, with a possible D match to TRBD2 (6 bases). Germline CDR1 DFQATT, CDR2 SNEGSKA (reference sequence). This CDR3 region has 14 residues. The V end was cut by 1 base, the J end by 1 base, with 10 bases between. The CDR3 loop is CSARGRDFQETQYF. The CDR3 DNA sequence: TGCAGTGCTAGAGGGCGGGATTTCCAAGAGACCCAGTACTTC.

The V gene is TRBV12-3 or TRBV12-4, the J gene TRBJ1-2, with D unclear. Trimming took off 1 base at V and 4 bases at J, with 10 bases between the two ends. This CDR3 has 14 residues. The CDR3 region has the DNA TGTGCCAGCAGTTTAGGAACTCCCACCTATGGCTACACCTTC. The encoded protein is CASSLGTPTYGYTF.

As concerns this clonotype: Since no conserved phenylalanine or tryptophan closes the CDR3, a read error is the likely cause. This chain joins TRBV5-4 and TRBJ2-7, with TRBD1 matching 9 bases. Germline V gene sequence: CDR1 SGHNT, CDR2 YYREEE (reference sequence). The length of the CDR3 is 14 residues. Trimming took 3 bases from V and 3 from J; bases not matched to a gene: 4. The CDR3 DNA reads as TGTGCCAGCAGCTCGGGACAGGGCCGCTACGAGCAGTACTCC. As protein: CASSSGQGRYEQYS.

This chain links TRBV7-9 with TRBJ1-1; no clear D. The CDR3 contains 11 residues. Germline CDR1 is SEHNR and CDR2 is FQNEAQ (reference sequence). V dropped 6 bases and J dropped 6 bases, with 8 bases sitting between them. The CDR3 bases are TGTGCCAGCAGGTTTGGAGCTGAAGCTTTCTTT. Amino acid sequence: CASRFGAEAFF.

On this clonotype itself: Its ends do not fully match the called genes, so a read error is possible. The V and J genes are TRBV6-6 and TRBJ2-3, with D perhaps matching TRBD1 (6 bases). Germline loops: CDR1 MNHNY, CDR2 SVGAGI (reference sequence). The CDR3 sequence is 14 residues long. DNA of the CDR3: TGTGCCAGTAGTTACTCGCAGGGGTCAGATACGCAGTATTTT. Translated, it gives CASSYSQGSDTQYF.

This clonotype was counted a few times. The chain employs TRBV5-1 and TRBJ2-7, with a possible D match to TRBD1 (6 bases). The length of the CDR3 is 14 residues. Per germline, CDR1 SGHRS and CDR2 YFSETQ. Trimming removed 0 bases from V and 4 bases from J, with 11 bases in between. CDR3 sequence: CASSLAIQGYEQYF. The CDR3 DNA reads as TGCGCCAGCAGCTTGGCCATACAGGGATACGAGCAGTACTTC. The whole variable domain, filled in from reference TRBV5-1 and TRBJ2-7, reads KAGVTQTPRYLIKTRGQQVTLSCSPISGHRSVSWYQQTPGQGLQFLFEYFSETQRNKGNFPGRFSGRQFSNSRSEMNVSTLELGDSALYLCASSLAIQGYEQYFGPGTRLTVT.

This clonotype was detected many times. This sequence joins TRBV7-2 and TRBJ2-5, with 9 bases matching TRBD2. V lost 5 bases and J lost 1; bases outside the gene matches: 8. This CDR3 spans 16 amino acids. Germline V gene lookup returns CDR1 SGHTA and CDR2 FQGNSA. The CDR3 DNA sequence: TGTGCCAGCAGCGCCGTTTTAGCGGGGGCCCAAGAGACCCAGTACTTC. Its translation: CASSAVLAGAQETQYF.

The rearrangement joins TRBV6-2 or TRBV6-3 to TRBJ2-1; D is undetermined. The ends were cut back, 3 bases at V and 8 bases at J, with 5 bases in the middle. This CDR3 has 11 residues. The germline V gene has CDR1 MNHEY and CDR2 SVGEGT. CDR3 nucleotides: TGTGCCAGCAGTTATGGGTATGAGCAGTTCTTC. Amino acids: CASSYGYEQFF.

This clonotype was seen a handful of times. The genes are TRBV12-5 and TRBJ2-3; D is perhaps TRBD1 or TRBD2 (5 bases each). Trimming pared 4 bases from V and 1 base from J, leaving 15 bases between. The CDR3 has 16 residues. Germline V lookup: CDR1 LGHNT, CDR2 FRNRAP. The CDR3 nucleotides read TGTGCTAGTGGTTCCCCTTTGATGGGGGGCACAGATACGCAGTATTTT. Its protein product is CASGSPLMGGTDTQYF.

The chain has TRBV4-1 and TRBJ1-6; D not resolved. Trimming removed 1 base from V and 7 bases from J, with 11 bases in between. Germline CDR1 is MGHRA and CDR2 is YSYEKL. The CDR3 is 15 amino acids. CDR3 bases: TGCGCCAGCAGCCAAGGGATCGGCAGCAATTCACCCCTCCACTTT. It encodes CASSQGIGSNSPLHF.

The CDR3 DNA sequence: TGTGCCAGCAGCTTACAAGGAGTTAATGAAAAACTGTTTTTT. Protein sequence: CASSLQGVNEKLFF. The V call is TRBV7-9, the J call TRBJ1-4; D gene unclear. The length of the CDR3 is 14 residues. The germline V and J ends were trimmed by 2 bases and 4 bases, with 8 bases remaining between them. Germline loops: CDR1 SEHNR, CDR2 FQNEAQ (reference sequence).

This clonotype was observed a handful of times. The rearrangement links TRBV30 to TRBJ2-1; D is unclear. CDR1 GTSNPN and CDR2 SVGIG come from the germline V gene (reference sequence). CDR3 length equals 11 residues. The ends were cut back, 1 base at V and 3 bases at J, with 1 base in the middle. The CDR3 sequence is CAWSGYNEQFF. The DNA of the CDR3 is TGTGCCTGGAGTGGCTACAATGAGCAGTTCTTC.